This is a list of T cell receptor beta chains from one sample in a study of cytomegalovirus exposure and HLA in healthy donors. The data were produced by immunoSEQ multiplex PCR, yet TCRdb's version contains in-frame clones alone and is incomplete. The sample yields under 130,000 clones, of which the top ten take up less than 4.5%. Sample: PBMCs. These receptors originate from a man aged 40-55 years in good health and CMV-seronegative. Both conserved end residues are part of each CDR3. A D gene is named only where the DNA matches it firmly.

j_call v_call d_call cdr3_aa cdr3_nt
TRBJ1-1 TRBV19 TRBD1 CASSAIGTGEAFF TGTGCCAGTAGTGCCATAGGGACAGGTGAAGCTTTCTTT
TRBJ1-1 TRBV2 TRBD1 CASSKLQGQGYTEAFF TGTGCCAGCAGTAAATTACAGGGACAGGGTTACACTGAAGCTTTCTTT
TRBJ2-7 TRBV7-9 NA CASSPRGGLYEQYF TGTGCCAGCAGCCCAAGGGGGGGCCTCTACGAGCAGTACTTC
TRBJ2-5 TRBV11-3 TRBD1 CASSLVSGTGGAETQYF TGTGCCAGCAGCTTAGTCTCCGGGACAGGGGGCGCAGAGACCCAGTACTTC
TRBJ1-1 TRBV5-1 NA CASSPGGVMNTEAFF TGCGCCAGCAGCCCGGGGGGGGTCATGAACACTGAAGCTTTCTTT
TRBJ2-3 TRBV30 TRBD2 CAWSSSGRVDTQYF TGTGCCTGGAGTTCCAGCGGGAGAGTAGATACGCAGTATTTT
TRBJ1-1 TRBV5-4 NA CASSLFAEQERHTEAFF TGTGCCAGCAGCTTGTTCGCTGAACAGGAGCGCCACACTGAAGCTTTCTTT
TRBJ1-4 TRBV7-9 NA CASSSTGGSEKLFF TGTGCCAGCAGCTCCACGGGGGGCAGTGAAAAACTGTTTTTT
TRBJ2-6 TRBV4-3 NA CASSRANSGANVLTF TGCGCCAGCAGCCGGGCCAACTCTGGGGCCAACGTCCTGACTTTC
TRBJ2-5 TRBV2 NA CASSARGGETQYF TGTGCCAGCAGTGCACGGGGTGGAGAGACCCAGTACTTC
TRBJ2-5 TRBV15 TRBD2 CATSPTPRAGGETQYF TGTGCCACCAGCCCTACCCCCAGAGCGGGGGGGGAGACCCAGTACTTC
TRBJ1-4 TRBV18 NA CASSPTATNEKLFF TGTGCCAGCTCACCGACAGCAACTAATGAAAAACTGTTTTTT
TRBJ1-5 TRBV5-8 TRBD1 CASNGQGQPQHF TGTGCCAGCAACGGACAGGGTCAGCCCCAGCATTTT
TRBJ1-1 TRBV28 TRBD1 CASSSAGGGNTEAFF TGTGCCAGCAGTTCGGCAGGGGGCGGAAACACTGAAGCTTTCTTT
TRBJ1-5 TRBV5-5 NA CASSLGRAQPQHF TGTGCCAGCAGCTTGGGGAGGGCTCAGCCCCAGCATTTT
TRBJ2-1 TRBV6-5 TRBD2 CASNGAGTKYNEQFF TGTGCCAGCAACGGAGCGGGGACTAAATACAATGAGCAGTTCTTC
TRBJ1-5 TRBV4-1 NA CASSPALVQGYQPQHF TGCGCCAGCAGCCCAGCCTTGGTACAGGGCTATCAGCCCCAGCATTTT
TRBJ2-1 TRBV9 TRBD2 CASSVGVAGGNEQFF TGTGCCAGCAGCGTAGGGGTAGCGGGAGGAAATGAGCAGTTCTTC
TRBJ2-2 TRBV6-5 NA CASRGGTANTGELFF TGTGCCAGCAGAGGGGGGACAGCCAACACCGGGGAGCTGTTTTTT
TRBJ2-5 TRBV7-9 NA CASSPGQSRGPQETQYF TGTGCCAGCAGCCCGGGACAGTCCCGGGGGCCCCAAGAGACCCAGTACTTC
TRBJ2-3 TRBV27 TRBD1 CASSSTGRSTDTQYF TGTGCCAGCAGTTCGACAGGGCGTAGCACAGATACGCAGTATTTT
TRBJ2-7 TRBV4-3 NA CASSQDPPTKLGEQYF TGCGCCAGCAGCCAAGATCCCCCAACAAAGCTAGGCGAGCAGTACTTC
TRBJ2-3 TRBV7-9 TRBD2 CASSTALAGGIDTQYF TGTGCCAGCAGCACGGCACTAGCGGGGGGTATAGATACGCAGTATTTT
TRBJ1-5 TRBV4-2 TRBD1 CASSPDRNQPQHF TGTGCCAGCAGCCCGGACAGGAATCAGCCCCAGCATTTT
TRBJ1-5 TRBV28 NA CASFVGGQPQHF TGTGCCAGCTTTGTAGGGGGTCAGCCCCAGCATTTT
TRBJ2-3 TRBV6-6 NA CASLGRLTDTQYF TGTGCCAGCCTGGGGCGGCTCACAGATACGCAGTATTTT
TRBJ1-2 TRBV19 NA CASSIVGVAGYTF TGTGCCAGTAGTATAGTCGGGGTTGCTGGCTACACCTTC
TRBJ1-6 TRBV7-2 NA CASSKSTEGYSPLHF TGTGCCAGCAGCAAATCGACTGAAGGTTATTCACCCCTCCACTTT
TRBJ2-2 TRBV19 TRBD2 CASSTSGGNTGELFF TGTGCCAGTAGTACTAGCGGGGGGAACACCGGGGAGCTGTTTTTT
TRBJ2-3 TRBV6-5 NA CASRSSATNTQYF TGTGCCAGCAGGTCCAGTGCCACTAATACGCAGTATTTT
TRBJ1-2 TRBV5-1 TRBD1 CASSPPGQGYGYTF TGCGCCAGCAGCCCTCCGGGACAGGGCTATGGCTACACCTTC
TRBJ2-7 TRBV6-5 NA CASSSLNEQYF TGTGCCAGCAGCTCCCTTAACGAGCAGTACTTC
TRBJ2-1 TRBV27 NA CASSLYLSSTGGEQFF TGTGCCAGCAGTCTGTACTTGAGCTCCACCGGGGGTGAGCAGTTCTTC
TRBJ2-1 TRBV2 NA CASSRGGKSNEQFF TGTGCCAGCAGCCGGGGCGGGAAGTCGAATGAGCAGTTCTTC
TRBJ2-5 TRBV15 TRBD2 CATSRTGRETQYF TGTGCCACCAGCAGGACCGGGAGGGAGACCCAGTACTTC
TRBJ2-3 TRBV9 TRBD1 CASSKGQGQGTDTQYF TGTGCCAGCAGCAAGGGACAGGGGCAAGGTACAGATACGCAGTATTTT
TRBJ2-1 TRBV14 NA CASSQDDPGNEQFF TGTGCCAGCAGCCAAGATGATCCGGGCAATGAGCAGTTCTTC
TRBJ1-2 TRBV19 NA CASSHTDYGYTF TGTGCCAGTAGTCATACAGATTATGGCTACACCTTC
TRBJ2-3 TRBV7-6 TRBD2 CASSSSGADTQYF TGTGCCAGCAGCTCTAGCGGGGCAGATACGCAGTATTTT
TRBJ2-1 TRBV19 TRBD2 CASRTRRGLAGVYNEQFF TGTGCCAGTAGAACCCGTCGGGGACTAGCGGGAGTCTACAATGAGCAGTTCTTC
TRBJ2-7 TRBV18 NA CASSPRQELSAEQYF TGTGCCAGCTCACCTCGACAGGAGTTGAGTGCCGAGCAGTACTTC
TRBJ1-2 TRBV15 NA CATMGGQGGYTF TGTGCCACGATGGGGGGGCAAGGAGGCTACACCTTC
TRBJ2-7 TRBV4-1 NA CASSYRVSGVSYEQYF TGCGCCAGCAGCTATCGGGTTAGCGGTGTTTCCTACGAGCAGTACTTC